Listed below are T cell receptor beta chains from one sample, sequenced in a study of blood T cell repertoires in COVID-19. The protocol was immunoSEQ multiplex PCR, while the TCRdb copy is restricted to in-frame clones and leaves out a portion. The data contain about 240,000 clones, approximately 85% of them singletons. The sample consisted of peripheral blood. Receptors were obtained from a man aged 50 to 60 with COVID-19, enrolled during active disease. CDR3s include the opening cysteine and the closing phenylalanine or tryptophan. Each record gives: J gene, V gene, clone size, D gene, CDR3 DNA, CDR3 protein. The D gene is left open where the match is weak. For some rows the clone size is stated as once, few or many, or as a class when expanded; others skip it.

j_call: TRBJ2-1
v_call: TRBV11-2
clone_size: NA
d_call: NA
cdr3_nt: TGTGCCAGCAGCCAGTGGGACTTTTACAATGAGCAGTTCTTC
cdr3_aa: CASSQWDFYNEQFF

j_call: TRBJ1-5
v_call: TRBV3-1/TRBV3-2
clone_size: NA
d_call: NA
cdr3_nt: TGTGCCAGCAGCCAAGCAGGGAATCAGCCCCAGCATTTT
cdr3_aa: CASSQAGNQPQHF

j_call: TRBJ1-1
v_call: TRBV10-3
clone_size: NA
d_call: TRBD1
cdr3_nt: TGTGCCATCAGTGAGGCCGGACAGCAGGGACAGGGGAGAACTGAAGCTTTCTTT
cdr3_aa: CAISEAGQQGQGRTEAFF

j_call: TRBJ2-2
v_call: TRBV24-1
clone_size: NA
d_call: NA
cdr3_nt: TGTGCCACCAGTGATTACTACACCGGGGAGCTGTTTTTT
cdr3_aa: CATSDYYTGELFF

j_call: TRBJ2-3
v_call: TRBV10-3
clone_size: NA
d_call: TRBD2
cdr3_nt: TGTGCCATCATGACGGGGGGTGCAGATACGCAGTATTTT
cdr3_aa: CAIMTGGADTQYF

j_call: TRBJ1-3
v_call: TRBV3-1/TRBV3-2
clone_size: NA
d_call: NA
cdr3_nt: TGTGCCAGCAGGCTATCCTCTGGAAACACCATATATTTT
cdr3_aa: CASRLSSGNTIYF

j_call: TRBJ2-1
v_call: TRBV3-1/TRBV3-2
clone_size: NA
d_call: TRBD2
cdr3_nt: TGTGCCAGCAGCCAGCCACTAGCGGGGGTTTTCAATGAGCAGTTCTTC
cdr3_aa: CASSQPLAGVFNEQFF

j_call: TRBJ2-1
v_call: TRBV30
clone_size: NA
d_call: TRBD1
cdr3_nt: TGTGCCTGCCTAGGACAGGGTTCCTACAATGAGCAGTTCTTC
cdr3_aa: CACLGQGSYNEQFF

j_call: TRBJ2-7
v_call: TRBV5-1
clone_size: NA
d_call: NA
cdr3_nt: TGCGCCAGCAGCTTGGGTCTCGTGGGGGGGCCGGGCTACGAGCAGTACTTC
cdr3_aa: CASSLGLVGGPGYEQYF

j_call: TRBJ1-2
v_call: TRBV19
clone_size: few
d_call: NA
cdr3_nt: TGTGCCAGTAGACAGGGACATTCAGGAGCAACTAACTATGGCTACACCTTC
cdr3_aa: CASRQGHSGATNYGYTF

j_call: TRBJ1-5
v_call: TRBV4-2
clone_size: NA
d_call: TRBD1
cdr3_nt: TGTGCCAGCAGCCTGGGACAGGAAAGGAATCAGCCCCAGCATTTT
cdr3_aa: CASSLGQERNQPQHF

j_call: TRBJ2-5
v_call: TRBV15
clone_size: NA
d_call: NA
cdr3_nt: TGTGCCACCAGCAGAGAGAGACAAGAGACCCAGTACTTC
cdr3_aa: CATSRERQETQYF

j_call: TRBJ2-1
v_call: TRBV5-1
clone_size: NA
d_call: NA
cdr3_nt: TGCGCCAGTGCTAGGGGGTACCCCTCCTACAATGAGCAGTTCTTC
cdr3_aa: CASARGYPSYNEQFF

j_call: TRBJ2-2
v_call: TRBV7-8
clone_size: NA
d_call: NA
cdr3_nt: TGTGCCAGCAGCTTAGCGGATGCGGGGTCGGCCGGGGAGCTGTTTTTT
cdr3_aa: CASSLADAGSAGELFF

j_call: TRBJ2-7
v_call: TRBV7-2
clone_size: NA
d_call: TRBD2
cdr3_nt: TGTGCCAGCAGCTTAGAGTCGCGGGGGAGCTCCTACGAGCAGTACTTC
cdr3_aa: CASSLESRGSSYEQYF

j_call: TRBJ2-2
v_call: TRBV30
clone_size: NA
d_call: NA
cdr3_nt: TGTGCCTGGAGGGAGGGGAGGTCAATCCGGGAGCTGTTTTTT
cdr3_aa: CAWREGRSIRELFF

j_call: TRBJ1-5
v_call: TRBV3-1/TRBV3-2
clone_size: NA
d_call: NA
cdr3_nt: TGTGCCAGCAGCCCTTCAGGGAAGGGTAGCAATCAGCCCCAGCATTTT
cdr3_aa: CASSPSGKGSNQPQHF

j_call: TRBJ2-7
v_call: TRBV7-2
clone_size: NA
d_call: NA
cdr3_nt: TGTGCCAGCAGCTCTAACGGGATATCCTACGAGCAGTACTTC
cdr3_aa: CASSSNGISYEQYF

j_call: TRBJ1-5
v_call: TRBV18
clone_size: NA
d_call: NA
cdr3_nt: TGTGCCAGCTCCCCGGGGGGGATCAATCAGCCCCAGCATTTT
cdr3_aa: CASSPGGINQPQHF

j_call: TRBJ2-1
v_call: TRBV3-1/TRBV3-2
clone_size: NA
d_call: NA
cdr3_nt: TGTGCCAGCAGCCAGTCCTTTTTTGGCCACCTCGGGAGCTCCTACAATGAGCAGTTCTTC
cdr3_aa: CASSQSFFGHLGSSYNEQFF

j_call: TRBJ1-6
v_call: TRBV18
clone_size: NA
d_call: TRBD1
cdr3_nt: TGTGCCAGCTCACCCGGGACAGGGGATAATTCACCCCTCCACTTT
cdr3_aa: CASSPGTGDNSPLHF

j_call: TRBJ1-2
v_call: TRBV7-2
clone_size: NA
d_call: NA
cdr3_nt: TGTGCCAGCAGCCGCGGGTCAGCTAACTATGGCTACACCTTC
cdr3_aa: CASSRGSANYGYTF

j_call: TRBJ2-1
v_call: TRBV12-3/TRBV12-4
clone_size: NA
d_call: NA
cdr3_nt: TGTGCCAGCGTCCGGGACAACAACAATGAGCAGTTCTTC
cdr3_aa: CASVRDNNNEQFF